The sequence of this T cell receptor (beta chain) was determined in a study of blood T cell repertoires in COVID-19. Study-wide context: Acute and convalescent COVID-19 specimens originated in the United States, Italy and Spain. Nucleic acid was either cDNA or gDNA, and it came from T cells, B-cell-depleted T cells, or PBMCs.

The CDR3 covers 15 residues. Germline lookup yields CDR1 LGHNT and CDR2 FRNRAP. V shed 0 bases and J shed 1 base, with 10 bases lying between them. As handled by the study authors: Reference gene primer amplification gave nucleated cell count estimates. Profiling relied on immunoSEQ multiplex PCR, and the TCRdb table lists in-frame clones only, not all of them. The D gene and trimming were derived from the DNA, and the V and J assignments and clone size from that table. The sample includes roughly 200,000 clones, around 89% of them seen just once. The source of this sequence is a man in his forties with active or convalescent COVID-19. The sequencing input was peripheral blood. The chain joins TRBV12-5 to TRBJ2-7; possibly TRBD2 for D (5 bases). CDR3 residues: CASGLVLGESYEQYF. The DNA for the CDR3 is TGTGCTAGTGGTTTGGTACTGGGAGAATCCTACGAGCAGTACTTC.